A selection of T cell receptor beta chains follows, all from one sample in a study of cytomegalovirus exposure and HLA in healthy donors. The method was immunoSEQ multiplex PCR; TCRdb's version includes in-frame clones alone and lacks a portion of them. The sample shows 150,000 to 200,000 clones, over 65% of them seen only once. Material for sequencing was PBMCs. Source of these receptors: a woman aged 40 to 50 in good health and CMV-seronegative. The CDR3 runs from the conserved cysteine through the conserved F or W. A row's size may be missing; if present it is once, few, many or a size class.

abundance,v_gene,j_gene,CDR3aa
.,TRBV13,TRBJ2-7,CASSLWTTYEQYF
.,TRBV29-1,TRBJ1-2,CSVVGDSGAGGYTF
.,TRBV18,TRBJ1-1,CASSKQGAGSEAFF
.,TRBV7-9,TRBJ1-1,CASSSRKSRDTHEAFF
.,TRBV4-1,TRBJ1-4,CASSQEGGATNEKLFF
.,TRBV2,TRBJ1-5,CASSGRGVRDQPQHF
.,TRBV9,TRBJ1-6,CASSAQINSPLHF
few,TRBV7-9,TRBJ1-1,CASSLPFTVNTEAFF
.,TRBV7-9,TRBJ2-7,CASSATGGRYEQYF
.,TRBV15,TRBJ2-1,CATSRDLFGTTDNEQFF
few,TRBV5-1,TRBJ1-6,CASREAAGVNSPLHF
few,TRBV7-2,TRBJ2-3,CASSFNLAGASTDTQYF
.,TRBV7-6,TRBJ1-3,CASSSVSSGNTIYF
once,TRBV5-1,TRBJ1-1,CASSFSGTGGARTEAFF
.,TRBV7-8,TRBJ1-1,CASSPDRLNTEAFF
.,TRBV7-9,TRBJ2-1,CASSLLVNEQFF
.,TRBV7-6,TRBJ1-3,CASSLSGTGPGNTIYF
.,TRBV29-1,TRBJ1-1,CSVEGRALNTEAFF
.,TRBV7-9,TRBJ1-1,CASSSDSGREAFF
few,TRBV19,TRBJ2-3,CASSIGATQYF
once,TRBV7-2,TRBJ1-1,CASRLEGNTEAFF
once,TRBV2,TRBJ1-2,CASSEALGGGYTF
.,TRBV6-5,TRBJ2-2,CASRTPGVSTGELFF